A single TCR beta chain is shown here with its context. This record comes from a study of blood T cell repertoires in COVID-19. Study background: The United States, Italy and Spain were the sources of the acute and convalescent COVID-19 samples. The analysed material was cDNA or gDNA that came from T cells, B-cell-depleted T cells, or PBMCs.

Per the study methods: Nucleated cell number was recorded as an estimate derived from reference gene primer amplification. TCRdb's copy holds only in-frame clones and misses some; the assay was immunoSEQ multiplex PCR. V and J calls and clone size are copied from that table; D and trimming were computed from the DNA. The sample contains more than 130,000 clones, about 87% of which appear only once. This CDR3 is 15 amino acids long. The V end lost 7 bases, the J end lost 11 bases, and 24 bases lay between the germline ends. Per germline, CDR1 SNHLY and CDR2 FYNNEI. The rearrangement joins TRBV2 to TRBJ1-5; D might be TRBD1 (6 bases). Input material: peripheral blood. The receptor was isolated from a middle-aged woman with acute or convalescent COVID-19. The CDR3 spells CASKTGHFGSVAQHF. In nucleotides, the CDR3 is TGTGCCAGCAAGACAGGTCACTTCGGTTCCGTGGCCCAGCATTTT.